This is a list of T cell receptor beta chains from one sample in a study of human CD8 memory T cell subsets. TCRdb re-called the 5' RACE reads and catalogs CDR3 proteins one per entry, DNA excluded. The table lists more than 5,500 distinct CDR3 sequences. The specimen sequenced was CD8+ T cells from PBMCs. Source of these receptors: a human donor in good health. Both conserved end residues are part of each CDR3. Only part of the rows carry a size: once, few, many, or a class if the clone is expanded.

v_gene: TRBV29-1; abundance: .; j_gene: TRBJ2-5; CDR3aa: CSVHREYQETQYF
v_gene: TRBV24-1; abundance: .; j_gene: TRBJ2-7; CDR3aa: CATSDLGGGLVDEQYF
v_gene: TRBV12-3/TRBV12-4; abundance: medium-sized; j_gene: TRBJ1-3; CDR3aa: CASSLGSGSGNTIYF
v_gene: TRBV4-1; abundance: .; j_gene: TRBJ1-4; CDR3aa: CASSRNGRSGEKLFF
v_gene: TRBV30; abundance: .; j_gene: TRBJ2-7; CDR3aa: CAWEEPGQGFSYEQYF
v_gene: TRBV12-3/TRBV12-4; abundance: .; j_gene: TRBJ2-2; CDR3aa: CASRSGGNTGELFF
v_gene: TRBV9; abundance: medium-sized; j_gene: TRBJ1-1; CDR3aa: CASSALQGLNTEAFF
v_gene: TRBV6-4; abundance: .; j_gene: TRBJ1-4; CDR3aa: CASSGKRDRAPKINEKLFF
v_gene: TRBV7-3; abundance: .; j_gene: TRBJ2-1; CDR3aa: CASSLNGDSYNEQFF
v_gene: TRBV20-1; abundance: .; j_gene: TRBJ2-1; CDR3aa: CSARGLDYTNEQFF
v_gene: TRBV7-9; abundance: .; j_gene: TRBJ2-3; CDR3aa: CASSMGIGPNTDTQYF
v_gene: TRBV10-3; abundance: .; j_gene: TRBJ2-1; CDR3aa: CAISEVMNEQFF
v_gene: TRBV20-1; abundance: medium-sized; j_gene: TRBJ1-1; CDR3aa: CSARDQWVNTEAFF
v_gene: TRBV6-6; abundance: .; j_gene: TRBJ1-6; CDR3aa: CASSYGQVDSGSPLHF
v_gene: TRBV3-1; abundance: medium-sized; j_gene: TRBJ1-5; CDR3aa: CASSPGSHSNQPQHF
v_gene: TRBV10-2; abundance: .; j_gene: TRBJ1-1; CDR3aa: CASNENQGFFAEAFF
v_gene: TRBV5-6; abundance: .; j_gene: TRBJ1-5; CDR3aa: CASSLAENQPQHF
v_gene: TRBV9; abundance: .; j_gene: TRBJ2-7; CDR3aa: CASSPGQQNYEQYF
v_gene: TRBV20-1; abundance: .; j_gene: TRBJ2-4; CDR3aa: CSADFGQGSWGAKNIQYF
v_gene: TRBV5-6; abundance: medium-sized; j_gene: TRBJ1-1; CDR3aa: CASSRDRGSTEAFF
v_gene: TRBV29-1; abundance: .; j_gene: TRBJ2-7; CDR3aa: CSVGRPYEQYF
v_gene: TRBV20-1; abundance: medium-sized; j_gene: TRBJ1-5; CDR3aa: CSAMEGYGNQPQHF
v_gene: TRBV20-1; abundance: .; j_gene: TRBJ1-1; CDR3aa: CSALGQVGGTEAFF
v_gene: TRBV29-1; abundance: .; j_gene: TRBJ2-1; CDR3aa: CSVDADLHNEQFF
v_gene: TRBV28; abundance: .; j_gene: TRBJ2-3; CDR3aa: CASSPGTSGRTDTQYF
v_gene: TRBV20-1; abundance: .; j_gene: TRBJ1-6; CDR3aa: CSAPLGTANSPLHF
v_gene: TRBV28; abundance: .; j_gene: TRBJ1-6; CDR3aa: CASSQILDISPDYNSPLHF
v_gene: TRBV20-1; abundance: .; j_gene: TRBJ2-3; CDR3aa: CSASPPRTSNTDTQYF
v_gene: TRBV7-8; abundance: .; j_gene: TRBJ2-1; CDR3aa: CASSPSGGAHNEQFF
v_gene: TRBV7-3; abundance: medium-sized; j_gene: TRBJ1-1; CDR3aa: CASSLGYNTEAFF
v_gene: TRBV5-1; abundance: .; j_gene: TRBJ2-1; CDR3aa: CASSGLRVNEQFF
v_gene: TRBV29-1; abundance: .; j_gene: TRBJ2-7; CDR3aa: CSVDRGYEQYF
v_gene: TRBV28; abundance: .; j_gene: TRBJ2-4; CDR3aa: CASSPLAGVSKNIQYF
v_gene: TRBV7-9; abundance: .; j_gene: TRBJ2-1; CDR3aa: CASSLAGLAHEQFF
v_gene: TRBV7-8; abundance: .; j_gene: TRBJ2-2; CDR3aa: CASSLRVVAGVDTGELFF
v_gene: TRBV30; abundance: .; j_gene: TRBJ2-4; CDR3aa: CAWSNPTGHHF
v_gene: TRBV4-1; abundance: .; j_gene: TRBJ2-1; CDR3aa: CASSHLEAGDHNEQFF
v_gene: TRBV5-5; abundance: .; j_gene: TRBJ1-2; CDR3aa: CASSSSLIQGASGYTF
v_gene: TRBV19; abundance: .; j_gene: TRBJ2-5; CDR3aa: CASSILWQGPETQYF
v_gene: TRBV5-1; abundance: .; j_gene: TRBJ2-7; CDR3aa: CASSRDRQGSYEQYF
v_gene: TRBV11-2; abundance: medium-sized; j_gene: TRBJ2-3; CDR3aa: CASSLRTLSTDTQYF
v_gene: TRBV7-2; abundance: .; j_gene: TRBJ2-1; CDR3aa: CASSYQGGSYNEQFF
v_gene: TRBV19; abundance: .; j_gene: TRBJ2-7; CDR3aa: CASSIGPYEQYF
v_gene: TRBV13; abundance: .; j_gene: TRBJ1-1; CDR3aa: CASSLGPGTGKTEAFF
v_gene: TRBV4-1; abundance: .; j_gene: TRBJ1-1; CDR3aa: CASSPSTGIRGPEAFF
v_gene: TRBV27; abundance: .; j_gene: TRBJ2-2; CDR3aa: CASSLLQGNTGELFF
v_gene: TRBV5-1; abundance: .; j_gene: TRBJ2-1; CDR3aa: CASSGTSGSGEQFF
v_gene: TRBV29-1; abundance: .; j_gene: TRBJ2-1; CDR3aa: CSVEVIGMDLGHEQFF
v_gene: TRBV4-1; abundance: .; j_gene: TRBJ2-7; CDR3aa: CASSQDRGYEQYF
v_gene: TRBV29-1; abundance: .; j_gene: TRBJ2-7; CDR3aa: CSVGTTSGSYEQYF
v_gene: TRBV12-3/TRBV12-4; abundance: .; j_gene: TRBJ2-7; CDR3aa: CASSPPGLEGYEQYF
v_gene: TRBV10-2; abundance: .; j_gene: TRBJ2-7; CDR3aa: CASSELSFSAYEQYF
v_gene: TRBV27; abundance: .; j_gene: TRBJ1-5; CDR3aa: CASRRGTLGNQPQHF
v_gene: TRBV2; abundance: .; j_gene: TRBJ2-7; CDR3aa: CASSENRDSYEQYF
v_gene: TRBV13; abundance: medium-sized; j_gene: TRBJ2-7; CDR3aa: CASSLGLVGGPKTYEQYF
v_gene: TRBV15; abundance: .; j_gene: TRBJ1-4; CDR3aa: CATSHGQGEEKLFF
v_gene: TRBV20-1; abundance: .; j_gene: TRBJ2-3; CDR3aa: CSARVGITDTQYF